Listed here are 29 T cell receptor beta chains from one sample, sequenced in a study of T-cell reconstitution after alpha-beta-depleted transplantation in children (dated by TCRdb to 2016 to 2017). Libraries were made using PCR. Sequencing took place on an Illumina HiSeq 2500. Molecular barcoding was employed in the preparation of TCR libraries, with unique molecular identifiers being used to normalize TCRbeta repertoire quantification. TCRdb reanalyzed the raw reads on its own, using fastp at Q25 for trimming and MiXCR for clone calling, and kept in-frame beta chains. Each entry merges the rows of one CDR3 protein and shows their most common DNA and genes. The sample table lists approximately 400,000 distinct CDR3 sequences, 11% of them with a count of one. The ten biggest clones cover nearly 5.5% of the sample. The sequences come from PBMCs from the stem cell graft donor, collected from the stem cell graft. All receptors derive from a human donor who donated a stem cell graft to a child with acute myeloid leukemia.

The table lists this clonotype with many counts. V usage is TRBV29-1 and J usage is TRBJ2-1; 7 bases align to TRBD2. V was pared by 6 bases and J by 7 bases, with 9 bases of the junction left unmatched. The CDR3 extends over 13 amino acids. Germline CDR1 and CDR2: SQVTM and ANQGSEA. CDR3 residues: CSVKGRGGNEQFF. As DNA, the CDR3 is TGCAGCGTCAAGGGGAGGGGCGGGAATGAGCAGTTCTTC.

This chain connects TRBV7-2 to TRBJ2-1; D gene unclear. The CDR3 extends over 15 amino acids. The V gene lost 1 base and the J gene lost 4 bases, with 11 bases spanning the gap. CDR1 is SGHTA, CDR2 FQGNSA, per germline. The CDR3 DNA follows: TGTGCCAGCAGCTTAGTTCTGCCGCCTTACAATGAGCAGTTCTTC. Translated, it gives CASSLVLPPYNEQFF.

This clonotype came up many times. V and J are TRBV7-9 and TRBJ1-4, with D uncertain. Germline V lookup: CDR1 SEHNR, CDR2 FQNEAQ (reference sequence). The CDR3 consists of 15 residues. Between the trimmed V and J ends, which lost 5 bases and 7 bases, there was a span of 17 bases. The CDR3 DNA is TGTGCCAGCAGCGTCACCCCCGTAGTGGGTGAAAAACTGTTTTTT. This gives the protein CASSVTPVVGEKLFF.

The chain carries TRBV5-1 and TRBJ2-2, with TRBD1 matching 8 bases. The germline V gene encodes CDR1 SGHRS and CDR2 YFSETQ. This CDR3 contains 16 residues. J gave up 3 bases and V 2 bases, and 6 bases lay outside the gene matches. The CDR3 bases are TGCGCCAGCAGCTTAGGACAGGGTGGTGACACCGGGGAGCTGTTTTTT. This translates into CASSLGQGGDTGELFF.

The chain is built from TRBV7-2 and TRBJ1-2; tentatively, D is TRBD1 (5 bases). CDR3 length equals 14 residues. Trimming pared 5 bases from V and 4 bases from J, leaving 14 bases between. Germline V gene lookup returns CDR1 SGHTA and CDR2 FQGNSA. CDR3 loop: CASSPGGDPYGYTF. Here the CDR3 DNA reads TGTGCCAGCAGCCCCGGGGGAGACCCCTATGGCTACACCTTC.

This clonotype was counted only a few times. The J gene is TRBJ1-5, the V gene TRBV9, with 9 bases that match TRBD1. The CDR3 runs 14 residues. Germline-derived CDR1 and CDR2 are SGDLS and YYNGEE. J gave up 6 bases and V 0 bases, and 1 base lay outside the gene matches. The CDR3 sequence is CASSVEDRGQPQHF. The CDR3 bases are TGTGCCAGCAGCGTAGAGGACAGGGGTCAGCCCCAGCATTTT.

Ten or more counts support this clonotype. This chain uses TRBV12-3 or TRBV12-4 with TRBJ1-1; 8 bases match TRBD1. The CDR3 is made up of 14 amino acids. The junction had 4 bases not matched to a gene; V was cut back by 6 bases and J by 1 base. The CDR3 sequence is CASSQDRENTEAFF. CDR3 in DNA: TGTGCCAGCAGCCAGGACAGGGAGAACACTGAAGCTTTCTTT.

This clonotype was counted a few times. This chain connects TRBV11-2 to TRBJ2-5; the match to TRBD1 covers 9 bases. CDR1 SGHAT and CDR2 FQNNGV come from the germline V gene. The CDR3 runs to 18 residues. The J segment lost 2 bases and the V segment lost 3 bases, leaving 13 bases of the junction unmatched. CDR3 sequence reads: CASSFEDRGARLQETQYF. The CDR3 coding sequence is TGTGCCAGCAGCTTTGAGGACAGGGGCGCCCGATTACAAGAGACCCAGTACTTC.

This CDR3 is CASSLWTRTSSYEQYV. The CDR3 DNA sequence: TGTGCCAGCAGCCTCTGGACCCGGACTAGCTCCTACGAGCAGTACGTC. This chain connects TRBV21-1 to TRBJ2-7; TRBD2 was called by the table and not checked on the DNA. TRBV21-1 is given as a pseudogene. The CDR3 is 16 amino acids.

The chain joins TRBV5-1 to TRBJ2-3, with D possibly called TRBD1 or TRBD2 (5 bases each). The CDR3 length is 13 residues. V gave up 4 bases and J gave up 2 bases, with 8 bases separating them. The germline CDR1 and CDR2 sequences are SGHRS and YFSETQ. The CDR3 sequence is CASSEGSTDTQYF. DNA of the CDR3: TGCGCCAGCAGCGAGGGGTCCACAGATACGCAGTATTTT.

The V and J genes are TRBV27 and TRBJ2-1, with a tentative D call TRBD2 (6 bases). This CDR3 spans 15 amino acids. The germline V gene has CDR1 MNHEY and CDR2 SMNVEV (reference sequence). Trimming removed 2 bases at V and 4 bases at J, with 12 bases between. In nucleotides, the CDR3 is TGTGCCAGCAGTTTACCGGGACTGTCTTACAATGAGCAGTTCTTC. This encodes CASSLPGLSYNEQFF.

There are a few counts of this clonotype. The chain combines TRBV20-1 with TRBJ2-1; D possibly matches TRBD1 or TRBD2 (6 bases each). The CDR3 sequence is 13 residues long. CDR1 and CDR2 (germline): DFQATT, SNEGSKA (reference sequence). Trimming stripped 4 bases from V and 9 bases from J, with 16 bases between. Here the CDR3 DNA reads TGCAGTGCTAAGGGAGTCAAGGGGGGTGAGCAGTTCTTC. Its translation is CSAKGVKGGEQFF.

This clonotype came up a few times. A read error may produce the germline difference seen at one junction end. The J gene is TRBJ2-1, the V gene TRBV20-1; no clear D gene. This CDR3 region has 13 residues. Germline V CDR1 and CDR2: DFQATT, SNEGSKA (reference sequence). CDR3 residues: CSARLPAYNEQFF. The DNA of the CDR3 is TGCAGCGCTAGGTTGCCAGCCTACAATGAGCAGTTCTTC.

The sample holds a few counts of this clonotype. The J gene is TRBJ2-1, the V gene TRBV24-1; D is undetermined. The V gene's germline CDR1 is KGHDR and CDR2 SFDVKD. The CDR3 runs to 12 residues. V was pared by 7 bases and J by 7 bases, with 10 bases between. For the CDR3, the DNA is TGTGCCACCAGAAATAATGGAAATGAGCAGTTCTTC. Protein product: CATRNNGNEQFF.

This clonotype has at least ten counts. The chain couples TRBV7-9 to TRBJ1-2; a weak D match, TRBD1 (5 bases). The V end was cut by 3 bases, the J end by 7 bases, with 6 bases between. The germline CDR1 and CDR2 sequences are SEHNR and FQNEAQ (reference sequence). The CDR3 is 11 amino acids. The CDR3 nucleotides read TGTGCCAGCAGCTTCGGGGCTGGCTACACCTTC. Residues: CASSFGAGYTF.

The chain recombines TRBV20-1 with TRBJ1-6; 8 bases match TRBD1. Germline V CDR1 and CDR2: DFQATT, SNEGSKA (reference sequence). The CDR3 length is 13 residues. The V segment lost 8 bases and the J segment 9 bases; nucleotides outside the gene matches: 9. CDR3 protein: CSLPTGVGSPLHF. Here the CDR3 DNA reads TGCAGTCTTCCGACAGGGGTCGGTTCACCCCTCCACTTT.

This chain uses TRBV29-1 with TRBJ1-4, with D possibly matching TRBD1 (6 bases). CDR1 SQVTM and CDR2 ANQGSEA come from the germline V gene. The CDR3 has 13 amino acids. Trimming took off 7 bases at V and 5 bases at J, with 14 bases between the two ends. Written as DNA, the CDR3 is TGCAGCGGTCTTACAGGGAGCAATGAAAAACTGTTTTTT. Its protein product is CSGLTGSNEKLFF. The whole variable domain, remainder taken from reference TRBV29-1 and TRBJ1-4, is SAVISQKPSRDICQRGTSLTIQCQVDSQVTMMFWYRQQPGQSLTLIATANQGSEATYESGFVIDKFPISRPNLTFSTLTVSNMSPEDSSIYLCSGLTGSNEKLFFGSGTQLSVL.

This clonotype has more than one count but fewer than ten. The V and J genes are TRBV29-1 and TRBJ1-1; D not resolved. With 4 bases removed from V and 1 base from J, the gap between germline ends came to 10 bases. In germline, CDR1 is SQVTM, CDR2 ANQGSEA. CDR3 length equals 13 residues. CDR3 nucleotides: TGCAGCGTTGTATCGTCGGGGAACACTGAAGCTTTCTTT. It translates to CSVVSSGNTEAFF.

This clonotype was counted between two and nine times. The genes are TRBV7-8 and TRBJ1-6; possible D gene TRBD1, 5 bases. The CDR3 length is 16 residues. Germline V lookup: CDR1 SGHVS, CDR2 FQNEAQ. The V and J ends lost 2 bases and 6 bases respectively, with 14 bases between them. Here the CDR3 DNA reads TGTGCCAGCAGCTTAAGCACCGGGGCATTTAATTCACCCCTCCACTTT. Translated, it gives CASSLSTGAFNSPLHF. Filled out from reference TRBV7-8 and TRBJ1-6, the complete variable domain reads GAGVSQSPRYKVAKRGQDVALRCDPISGHVSLFWYQQALGQGPEFLTYFQNEAQLDKSGLPSDRFFAERPEGSVSTLKIQRTQQEDSAVYLCASSLSTGAFNSPLHFGNGTRLTVT.

This clonotype was picked up a small number of times. The chain links TRBV6-1 to TRBJ1-4; the D is unclear. CDR1 and CDR2 (germline): MNHNS, SASEGT. This CDR3 has 15 amino acids. Trimming removed 4 bases from V and 0 bases from J, with 9 bases in between. The CDR3 spells CASSGNGATNEKLFF. As DNA, the CDR3 is TGTGCCAGCAGTGGAAACGGTGCAACTAATGAAAAACTGTTTTTT.

This clonotype was seen ten or more times. The J gene is TRBJ2-3, the V gene TRBV12-3 or TRBV12-4, with D possibly matching TRBD2 (5 bases). The V and J ends lost 3 bases and 12 bases respectively, with 13 bases between them. The CDR3 loop spans 12 amino acids. The CDR3: CASSLVASEQYF. The CDR3 DNA is TGTGCCAGCAGTTTGGTAGCGTCCGAACAGTATTTT.

In its sample, this clonotype was seen a few times. The CDR3 nucleotides are TGCGCCAGCAGCTTGGATCCAGGGAGGTACGAGCAGTACGTC. This codes for CASSLDPGRYEQYV. This chain joins TRBV5-1 and TRBJ2-7; possible D gene TRBD2, 6 bases. The CDR3 spans 14 residues. Germline values: CDR1 SGHRS, CDR2 YFSETQ. Trimming took off 0 bases at V and 4 bases at J, with 11 bases between the two ends.

This chain uses TRBV12-3 or TRBV12-4 with TRBJ1-2; D not resolved. There are 13 residues in the CDR3. V dropped 7 bases and J dropped 4 bases, with 13 bases sitting between them. The CDR3 loop reads CASTAKGFYGYTF. The CDR3 nucleotides read TGTGCCAGCACCGCGAAGGGCTTCTATGGCTACACCTTC.

This clonotype has more than one count but fewer than ten. V is TRBV25-1 and J is TRBJ2-3; D perhaps matches TRBD1 (6 bases). This CDR3 region has 14 residues. V was trimmed by 1 base and J by 1 base, leaving 6 bases between them. Germline CDR1 and CDR2: MGHDK and SYGVNS. Here the CDR3 reads CASSEWGRTDTQYF. In DNA, the CDR3 is TGTGCCAGCAGTGAATGGGGGCGCACAGATACGCAGTATTTT.

The V and J genes are TRBV10-3 and TRBJ2-2; 9 nucleotides match TRBD2. The ends lost 0 bases at V and 2 bases at J; junction bases unmatched: 4. Germline V lookup: CDR1 ENHRY, CDR2 SYGVKD. This CDR3 has 17 residues. As DNA, the CDR3 is TGTGCCATCAGTGAGTCTCGGCTAGCGGGAAACACCGGGGAGCTGTTTTTT. Translating gives CAISESRLAGNTGELFF.

The chain uses TRBV21-1 and TRBJ2-7; TRBD1, the D gene given by the table, was not confirmed from the DNA. TRBV21-1 is described as a pseudogene. The CDR3 consists of 13 residues. The CDR3 DNA sequence: TGTGCCGGAGAGGGGCAGGGGGCATACGAGCAGTACGTC. Protein: CAGEGQGAYEQYV.

This clonotype was counted many times. V is TRBV6-2 or TRBV6-3 and J is TRBJ2-1; D unclear. Trimming removed 11 bases at V and 6 bases at J, with 20 bases between. Germline-derived CDR1 and CDR2 are MNHEY and SVGEGT. The CDR3 consists of 14 residues. CDR3 sequence (DNA): TGTGCCGCCAATACCGGACCCGGCAGCAATGAGCAGTTCTTC. Residues: CAANTGPGSNEQFF.

This clonotype showed up many times. The rearrangement links TRBV7-6 to TRBJ2-3; tentative D call: TRBD2 (6 bases). Germline CDR1 SGHVS, CDR2 FNYEAQ. The V end was cut by 1 base, the J end by 2 bases, with 10 bases between. CDR3 length equals 15 residues. The CDR3 bases are TGTGCCAGCAGCTTAGGCGCGGGGATCACAGATACGCAGTATTTT. Its protein is CASSLGAGITDTQYF.

Comments on this clonotype: A read error may produce the germline difference seen at one junction end. The V call is TRBV7-7, the J call TRBJ2-5; the match to TRBD1 covers 7 bases. The CDR3 is 16 amino acids. Germline CDR1 and CDR2: SSHAT and FNYEAQ (reference sequence). The CDR3 spells CASSFGTDRYQETQYF. The CDR3 DNA reads as TGTGCTAGCAGCTTCGGGACAGATCGATACCAAGAGACCCAGTACTTC.